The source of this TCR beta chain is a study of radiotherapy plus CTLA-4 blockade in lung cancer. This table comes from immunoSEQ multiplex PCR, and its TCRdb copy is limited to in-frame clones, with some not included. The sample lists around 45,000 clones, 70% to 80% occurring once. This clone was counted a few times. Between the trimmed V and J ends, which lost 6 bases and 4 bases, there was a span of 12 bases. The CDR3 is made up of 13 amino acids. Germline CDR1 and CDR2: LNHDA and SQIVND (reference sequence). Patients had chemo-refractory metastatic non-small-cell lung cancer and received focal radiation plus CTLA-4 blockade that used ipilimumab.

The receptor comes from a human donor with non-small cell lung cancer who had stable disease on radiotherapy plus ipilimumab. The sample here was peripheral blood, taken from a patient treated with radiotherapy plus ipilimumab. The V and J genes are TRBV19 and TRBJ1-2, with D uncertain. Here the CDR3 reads CASRGPPGYGYTF. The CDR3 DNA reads TGTGCCAGTAGAGGACCCCCCGGCTATGGCTACACCTTC.